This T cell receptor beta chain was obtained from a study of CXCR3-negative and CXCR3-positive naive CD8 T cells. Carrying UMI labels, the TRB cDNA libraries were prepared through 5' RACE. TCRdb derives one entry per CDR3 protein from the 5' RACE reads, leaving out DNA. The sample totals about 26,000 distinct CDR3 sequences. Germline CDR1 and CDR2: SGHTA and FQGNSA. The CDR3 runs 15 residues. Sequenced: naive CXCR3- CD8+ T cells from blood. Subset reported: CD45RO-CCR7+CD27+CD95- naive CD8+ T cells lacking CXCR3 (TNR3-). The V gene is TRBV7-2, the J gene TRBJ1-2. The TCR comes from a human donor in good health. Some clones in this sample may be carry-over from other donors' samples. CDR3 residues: CASSVKWADNYGYTF.